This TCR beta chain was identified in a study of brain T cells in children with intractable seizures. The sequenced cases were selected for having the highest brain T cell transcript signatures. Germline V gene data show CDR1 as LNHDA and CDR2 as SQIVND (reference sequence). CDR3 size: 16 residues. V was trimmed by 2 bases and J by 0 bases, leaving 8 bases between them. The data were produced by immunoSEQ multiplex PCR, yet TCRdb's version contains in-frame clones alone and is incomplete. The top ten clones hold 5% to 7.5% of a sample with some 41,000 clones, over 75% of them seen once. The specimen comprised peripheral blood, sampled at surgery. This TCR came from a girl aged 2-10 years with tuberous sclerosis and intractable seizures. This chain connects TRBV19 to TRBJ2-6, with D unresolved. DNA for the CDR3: TGTGCCAGTAGTATAAACTCAAACTCTGGGGCCAACGTCCTGACTTTC. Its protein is CASSINSNSGANVLTF.